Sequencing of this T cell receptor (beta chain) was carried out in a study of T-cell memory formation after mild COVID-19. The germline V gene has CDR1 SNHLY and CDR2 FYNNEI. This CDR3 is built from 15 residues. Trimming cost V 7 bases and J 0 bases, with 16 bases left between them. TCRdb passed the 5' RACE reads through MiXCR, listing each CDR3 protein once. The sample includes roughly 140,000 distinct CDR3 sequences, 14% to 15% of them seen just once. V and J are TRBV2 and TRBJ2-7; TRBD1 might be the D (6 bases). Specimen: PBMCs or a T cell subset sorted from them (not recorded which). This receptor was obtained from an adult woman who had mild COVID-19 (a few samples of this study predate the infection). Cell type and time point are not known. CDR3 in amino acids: CASKAPGASSYEQYF. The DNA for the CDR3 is TGTGCCAGCAAGGCCCCAGGGGCCAGCTCCTACGAGCAGTACTTC.